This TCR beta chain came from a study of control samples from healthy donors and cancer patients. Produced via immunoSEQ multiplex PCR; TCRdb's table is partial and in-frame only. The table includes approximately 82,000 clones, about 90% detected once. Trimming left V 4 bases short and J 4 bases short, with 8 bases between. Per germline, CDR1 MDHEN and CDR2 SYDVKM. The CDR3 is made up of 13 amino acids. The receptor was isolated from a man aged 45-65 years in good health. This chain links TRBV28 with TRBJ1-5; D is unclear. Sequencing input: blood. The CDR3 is CASSSPDNQPQHF. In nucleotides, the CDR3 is TGTGCCAGCAGTTCCCCAGATAATCAGCCCCAGCATTTT.